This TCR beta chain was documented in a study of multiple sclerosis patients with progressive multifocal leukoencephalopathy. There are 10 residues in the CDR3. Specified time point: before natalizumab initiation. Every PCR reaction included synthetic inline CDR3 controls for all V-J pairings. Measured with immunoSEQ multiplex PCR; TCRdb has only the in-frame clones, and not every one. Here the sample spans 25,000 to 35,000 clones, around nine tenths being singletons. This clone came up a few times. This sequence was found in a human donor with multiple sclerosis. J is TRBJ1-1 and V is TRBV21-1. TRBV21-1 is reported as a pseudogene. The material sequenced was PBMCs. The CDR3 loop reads CASSKARAFF. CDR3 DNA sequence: TGTGCCAGCAGCAAAGCGAGAGCTTTCTTT.